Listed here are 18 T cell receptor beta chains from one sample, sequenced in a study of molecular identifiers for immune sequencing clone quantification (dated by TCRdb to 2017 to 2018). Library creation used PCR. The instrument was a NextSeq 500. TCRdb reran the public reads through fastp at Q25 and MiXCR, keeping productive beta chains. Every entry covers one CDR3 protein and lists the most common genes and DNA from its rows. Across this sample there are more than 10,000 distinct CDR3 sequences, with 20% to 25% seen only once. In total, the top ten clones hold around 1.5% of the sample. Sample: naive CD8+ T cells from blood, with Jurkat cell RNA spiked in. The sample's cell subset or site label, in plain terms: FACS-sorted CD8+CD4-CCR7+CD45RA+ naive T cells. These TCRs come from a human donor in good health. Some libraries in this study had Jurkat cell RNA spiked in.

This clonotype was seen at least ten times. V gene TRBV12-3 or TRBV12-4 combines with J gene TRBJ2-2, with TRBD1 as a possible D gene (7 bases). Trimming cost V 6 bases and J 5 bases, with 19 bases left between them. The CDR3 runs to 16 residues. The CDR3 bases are TGTGCCAGCAGCCCGGGAGCAGGGGGTCGGACCGGGGAGCTGTTTTTT. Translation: CASSPGAGGRTGELFF.

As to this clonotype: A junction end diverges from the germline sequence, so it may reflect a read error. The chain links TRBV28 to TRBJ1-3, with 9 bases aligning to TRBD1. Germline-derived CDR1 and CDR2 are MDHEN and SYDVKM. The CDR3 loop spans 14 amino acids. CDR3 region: CASSTGTGNQAPLF. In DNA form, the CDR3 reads TGTGCTAGCAGCACCGGGACAGGGAACCAGGCTCCGCTTTTT. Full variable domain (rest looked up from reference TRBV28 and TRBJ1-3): DVKVTQSSRYLVKRTGEKVFLECVQDMDHENMFWYRQDPGLGLRLIYFSYDVKMKEKGDIPEGYSVSREKKERFSLILESASTNQTSMYLCASSTGTGNQAPLFGEGSWLTVV.

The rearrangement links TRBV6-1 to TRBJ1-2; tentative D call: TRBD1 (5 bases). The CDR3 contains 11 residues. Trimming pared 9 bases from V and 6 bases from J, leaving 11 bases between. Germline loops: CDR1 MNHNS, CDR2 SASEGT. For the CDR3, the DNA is TGTGCCAGTACGTGGGGCAATGGCTACACCTTC. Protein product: CASTWGNGYTF.

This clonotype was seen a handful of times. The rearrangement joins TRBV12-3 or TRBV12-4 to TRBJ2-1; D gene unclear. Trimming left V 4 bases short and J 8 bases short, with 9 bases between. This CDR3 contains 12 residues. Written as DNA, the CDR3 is TGTGCCAGCAGTTACTCGGCCCATGAGCAGTTCTTC. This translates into CASSYSAHEQFF.

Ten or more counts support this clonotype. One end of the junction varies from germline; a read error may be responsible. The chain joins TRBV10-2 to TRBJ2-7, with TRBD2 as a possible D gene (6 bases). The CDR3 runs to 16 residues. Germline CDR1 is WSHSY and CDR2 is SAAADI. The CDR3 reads CASRSSGLIPGYERYF. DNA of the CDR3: TGCGCCAGCAGATCCTCGGGACTCATACCCGGCTACGAGCGGTACTTC.

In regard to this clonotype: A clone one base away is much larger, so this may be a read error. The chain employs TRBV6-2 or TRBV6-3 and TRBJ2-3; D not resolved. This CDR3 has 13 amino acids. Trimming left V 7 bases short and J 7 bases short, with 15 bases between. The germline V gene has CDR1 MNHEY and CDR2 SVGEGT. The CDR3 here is CASTWRGWHTQYF. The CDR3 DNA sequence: TGTGCCAGCACTTGGCGAGGTTGGCATACGCAGTATTTT.

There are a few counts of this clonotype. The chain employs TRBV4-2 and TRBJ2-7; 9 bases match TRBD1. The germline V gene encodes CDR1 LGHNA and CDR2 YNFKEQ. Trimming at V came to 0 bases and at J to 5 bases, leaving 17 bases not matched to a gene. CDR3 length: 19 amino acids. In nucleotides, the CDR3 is TGTGCCAGCAGCCAAGATCTTTCTTGGGTCGGGACAGGGACCAACGAGCAGTACTTC. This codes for CASSQDLSWVGTGTNEQYF.

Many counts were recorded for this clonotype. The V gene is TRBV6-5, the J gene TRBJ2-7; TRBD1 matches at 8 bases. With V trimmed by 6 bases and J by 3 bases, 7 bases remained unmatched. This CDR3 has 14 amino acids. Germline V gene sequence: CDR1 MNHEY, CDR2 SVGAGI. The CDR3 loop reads CASSPGTGYYEQYF. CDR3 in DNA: TGTGCCAGCAGCCCAGGGACAGGATACTACGAGCAGTACTTC.

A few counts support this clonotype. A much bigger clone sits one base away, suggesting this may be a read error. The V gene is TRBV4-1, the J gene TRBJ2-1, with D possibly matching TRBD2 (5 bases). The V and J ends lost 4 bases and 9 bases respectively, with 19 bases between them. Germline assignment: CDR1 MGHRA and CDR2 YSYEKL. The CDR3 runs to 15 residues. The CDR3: CASSRLQRVEGEQFF. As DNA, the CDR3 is TGCGCCAGCAGCCGCTTACAGAGGGTTGAGGGTGAGCAGTTCTTC.

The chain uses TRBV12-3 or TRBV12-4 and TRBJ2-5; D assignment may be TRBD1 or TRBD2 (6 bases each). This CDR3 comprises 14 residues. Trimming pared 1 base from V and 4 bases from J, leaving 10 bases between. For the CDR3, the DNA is TGTGCCAGCAGTTTAGGAGGGGGGCGAGAGACCCAGTACTTC. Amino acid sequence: CASSLGGGRETQYF.

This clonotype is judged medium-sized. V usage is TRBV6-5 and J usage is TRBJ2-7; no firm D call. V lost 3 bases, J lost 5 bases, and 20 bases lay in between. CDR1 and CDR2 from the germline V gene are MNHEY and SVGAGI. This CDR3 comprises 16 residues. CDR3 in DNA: TGTGCCAGCAGTTATGCTTCGGGTGGTCCGGGCCACGAGCAGTACTTC. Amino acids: CASSYASGGPGHEQYF.

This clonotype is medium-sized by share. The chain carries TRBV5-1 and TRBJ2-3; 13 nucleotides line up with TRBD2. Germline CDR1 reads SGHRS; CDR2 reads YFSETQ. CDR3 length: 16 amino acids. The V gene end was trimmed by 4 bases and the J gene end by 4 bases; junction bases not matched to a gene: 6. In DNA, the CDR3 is TGCGCCAGCAGCCCCGGACTAGCGGGAGTTCCAGATACGCAGTATTTT. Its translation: CASSPGLAGVPDTQYF.

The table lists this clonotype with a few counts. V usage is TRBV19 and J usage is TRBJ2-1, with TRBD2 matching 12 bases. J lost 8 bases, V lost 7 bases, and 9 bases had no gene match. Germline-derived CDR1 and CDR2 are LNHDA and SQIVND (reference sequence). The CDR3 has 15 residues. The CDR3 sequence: CASTTTSGGRDEQFF. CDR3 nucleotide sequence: TGTGCCAGTACCACGACTAGCGGGGGTCGGGATGAGCAGTTCTTC.

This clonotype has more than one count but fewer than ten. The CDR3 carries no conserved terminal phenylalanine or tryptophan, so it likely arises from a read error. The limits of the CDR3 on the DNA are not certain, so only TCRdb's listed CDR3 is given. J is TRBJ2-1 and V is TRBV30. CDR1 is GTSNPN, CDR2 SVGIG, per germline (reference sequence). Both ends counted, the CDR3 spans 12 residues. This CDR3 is CAWSEQGNEQSL.

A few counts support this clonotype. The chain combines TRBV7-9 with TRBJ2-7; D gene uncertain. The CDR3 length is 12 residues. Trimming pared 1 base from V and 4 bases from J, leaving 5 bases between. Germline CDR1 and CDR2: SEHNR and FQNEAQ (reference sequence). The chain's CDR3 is CASSLVVYEQYF. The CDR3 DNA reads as TGTGCCAGCAGCTTAGTGGTTTACGAGCAGTACTTC.

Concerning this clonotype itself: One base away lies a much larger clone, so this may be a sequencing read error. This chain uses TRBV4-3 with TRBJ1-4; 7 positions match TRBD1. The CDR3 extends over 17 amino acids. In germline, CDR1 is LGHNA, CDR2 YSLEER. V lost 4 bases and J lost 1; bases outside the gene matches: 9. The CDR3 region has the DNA TGCGCCAGCAGCCCCGGGACAGTGGGTGGAACTAATGAAAAACTGTTTTTT. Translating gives CASSPGTVGGTNEKLFF.

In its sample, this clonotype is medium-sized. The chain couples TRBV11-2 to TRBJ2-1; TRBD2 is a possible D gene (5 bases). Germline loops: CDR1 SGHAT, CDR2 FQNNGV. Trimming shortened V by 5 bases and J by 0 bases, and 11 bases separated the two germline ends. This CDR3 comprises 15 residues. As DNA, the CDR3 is TGTGCCAGCAGCCCGCCGAGCGGCTCCTACAATGAGCAGTTCTTC. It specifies CASSPPSGSYNEQFF.

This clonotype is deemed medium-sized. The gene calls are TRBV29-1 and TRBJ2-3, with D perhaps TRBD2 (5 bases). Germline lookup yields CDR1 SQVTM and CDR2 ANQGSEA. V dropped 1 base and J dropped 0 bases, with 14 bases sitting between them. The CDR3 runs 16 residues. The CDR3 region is CSVEVDRTASTDTQYF. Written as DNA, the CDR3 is TGCAGCGTTGAAGTGGACCGGACTGCTAGCACAGATACGCAGTATTTT.